This passage covers 3 T cell receptor beta chains from one sample sequenced in a study of cytomegalovirus exposure and HLA in healthy donors. The PCR employed 60 Vbeta primers together with 13 Jbeta primers. Method: immunoSEQ multiplex PCR; TCRdb's copy keeps in-frame clones and lacks some. In the table there are fewer than 200,000 clones, 80% to 85% of which are singletons. What was sequenced was PBMCs. The receptors were sampled from a man younger than 45 in good health and CMV-seronegative.

The rearrangement joins TRBV27 to TRBJ2-4; 14 positions agree with TRBD2. The CDR3 spans 19 residues. Germline CDR1 MNHEY, CDR2 SMNVEV (reference sequence). The V segment lost 6 bases and the J segment 3 bases; nucleotides outside the gene matches: 13. Written as DNA, the CDR3 is TGTGCCAGCAGCCACCGGACTAGCGGGAGGTTGGGGAACAAAAACATTCAGTACTTC. It codes for CASSHRTSGRLGNKNIQYF.

CDR3: CASKQGAYEQYF. In nucleotides, the CDR3 is TGTGCCAGCAAACAGGGGGCCTACGAGCAGTACTTC. The chain combines TRBV2 with TRBJ2-7, with 8 bases that match TRBD1. Germline V lookup: CDR1 SNHLY, CDR2 FYNNEI. V shed 7 bases and J 2 bases; nucleotides not matched to a gene: 1. This CDR3 is built from 12 residues.

This clone was seen a handful of times. CDR3 in DNA: TGTGCCAGCAAGATTAGCGGGAGAGGGGGGGAGACCCAGTACTTC. Its translation is CASKISGRGGETQYF. J is TRBJ2-5 and V is TRBV4-2; TRBD2 matches at 9 bases. From germline, CDR1 is LGHNA and CDR2 YNFKEQ. The CDR3 runs 15 residues. V gave up 7 bases and J gave up 5 bases; unmatched junction bases: 11.